These T cell receptor beta chains were read from a single sample in a study of technical replicates of blood from a few donors. Sequenced by immunoSEQ multiplex PCR; TCRdb stores in-frame clones only, minus some. The data contain over 50,000 clones, about 91% of them singletons. The sequencing input was PBMCs. These receptors originate from a human donor in good health. Some clones in this sample may be carry-over from other donors' samples. Both conserved end residues are part of each CDR3. D genes are given only for firm matches. Only some rows state a clone size, as once, few, many or a class for expanded clones.

J gene	clone size	CDR3 length	D gene	V gene	CDR3 protein	CDR3 DNA
TRBJ1-4	-	16	-	TRBV14	CASSHADGRASEKLFF	TGTGCCAGCAGCCACGCTGACGGCAGGGCATCAGAAAAACTGTTTTTT
TRBJ2-3	-	13	-	TRBV10-3	CAITRAGGDTQYF	TGTGCCATCACAAGGGCCGGGGGTGATACGCAGTATTTT
TRBJ2-3	-	15	-	TRBV2	CASSDSGVGTDTQYF	TGTGCCAGCAGTGATTCGGGAGTTGGCACAGATACGCAGTATTTT
TRBJ2-1	-	16	-	TRBV6-5	CASSYHERSSYNEQFF	TGTGCCAGCAGTTACCATGAGAGGAGCTCCTACAATGAGCAGTTCTTC
TRBJ2-7	-	17	-	TRBV10-1	CASRNPRLSRVRYEQYF	TGCGCCAGCAGGAACCCCCGCCTATCCAGGGTGAGGTACGAGCAGTACTTC
TRBJ2-1	-	15	-	TRBV5-8	CASSLFSGRYNEQFF	TGTGCCAGCAGCTTATTCAGCGGTAGATACAATGAGCAGTTCTTC
TRBJ2-5	-	15	-	TRBV11-2	CASSILAFRGETQYF	TGTGCCAGCAGCATTCTAGCCTTCCGGGGGGAGACCCAGTACTTC
TRBJ2-1	few	16	-	TRBV15	CATSRVGLEGGNEQFF	TGTGCCACCAGCAGAGTTGGACTAGAGGGGGGAAATGAGCAGTTCTTC
TRBJ2-1	-	16	TRBD2	TRBV5-4	CASSLRTSGNYNEQFF	TGTGCCAGCAGCCTAAGGACTAGCGGGAACTACAATGAGCAGTTCTTC
TRBJ2-3	-	15	TRBD2	TRBV6-1	CASSEDLGGADTQYF	TGTGCCAGCAGTGAAGATTTGGGAGGGGCAGATACGCAGTATTTT
TRBJ1-1	few	15	-	TRBV4-2	CASSQGEERNTEAFF	TGTGCCAGCAGCCAAGGAGAAGAAAGGAACACTGAAGCTTTCTTT
TRBJ2-5	-	14	TRBD1	TRBV30	CACTGTGGDETQYF	TGTGCCTGTACCGGGACAGGGGGAGATGAGACCCAGTACTTC
TRBJ2-1	-	15	-	TRBV4-1	CASSPLSAHVTEQFF	TGCGCCAGCAGCCCCCTTAGCGCTCATGTGACGGAGCAGTTCTTC
TRBJ1-2	-	14	-	TRBV15	CATSRLNPDYGYTF	TGTGCCACCAGCAGACTTAATCCGGACTATGGCTACACCTTC
TRBJ1-4	-	15	-	TRBV9	CASSVLEGLNEKLFF	TGTGCCAGCAGCGTATTAGAGGGACTTAATGAAAAACTGTTTTTT
TRBJ2-5	-	13	-	TRBV6-6	CASRRESGETQYF	TGTGCCAGCAGAAGGGAATCGGGGGAGACCCAGTACTTC
TRBJ1-2	-	13	TRBD1	TRBV6-1	CATGTVSNYGYTF	TGTGCCACCGGGACAGTATCTAACTATGGCTACACCTTC
TRBJ2-7	-	17	TRBD2	TRBV7-8	CASSRLAGGTLSYEQYF	TGTGCCAGCAGCCGACTAGCGGGGGGCACGCTCTCCTACGAGCAGTACTTC
TRBJ1-2	-	15	-	TRBV15	CATSRDITVTYGYTF	TGTGCCACCAGCAGAGATATTACTGTCACCTATGGCTACACCTTC
TRBJ1-1	-	15	TRBD1	TRBV5-1	CASTPGGNANTEAFF	TGCGCCAGCACCCCAGGGGGCAACGCGAACACTGAAGCTTTCTTT
TRBJ2-1	-	15	TRBD1	TRBV7-7	CASSLGGQGNNEQFF	TGTGCCAGCAGCTTAGGGGGACAGGGCAACAATGAGCAGTTCTTC
TRBJ1-2	-	14	TRBD1	TRBV5-4	CASSLVGTGYGYTF	TGTGCCAGCAGCTTGGTAGGGACAGGGTATGGCTACACCTTC
TRBJ2-1	-	16	TRBD2	TRBV9	CASSVIAGASYNEQFF	TGTGCCAGCAGCGTTATAGCGGGGGCCTCCTACAATGAGCAGTTCTTC
TRBJ2-3	-	13	-	TRBV18	CASSPSQADTQYF	TGTGCCAGCTCACCAAGTCAGGCAGATACGCAGTATTTT